A selection of T cell receptor beta chains follows, all from one sample in a study of response to subunit inactivated influenza vaccine. TCRdb ran MiXCR on the RT-PCR reads and lists one entry per CDR3 protein. The sample has about 500,000 distinct CDR3 sequences; about 15% are singletons. The source was CD4+ T cells sorted from PBMCs, collected approximately 25 months after vaccination. The receptors were gathered from a man aged 50 to 75 who received an inactivated influenza vaccine. Both conserved end residues are part of each CDR3.

TRBJ2-3,TRBV10-3,CAISVERGDGTDTQYF
TRBJ2-1,TRBV15,CATSRDRGIGEQFF
TRBJ1-1,TRBV7-9,CASSKTGDATEAFF
TRBJ1-1,TRBV7-2,CAGSTRVNTEAFF
TRBJ1-1,TRBV6-5,CASGNLNTEAFF
TRBJ2-1,TRBV9,CASSASGGMINEQFF
TRBJ1-1,TRBV11-3,CASSAGSEAFF
TRBJ1-1,TRBV20-1,CSARVGGNRRDTEAFF
TRBJ2-5,TRBV12-3/TRBV12-4,CASSSGKETQYF
TRBJ2-2,TRBV9,CASSVDADRATGELFF
TRBJ2-2,TRBV11-3,CASSGGTANTGELFF
TRBJ2-1,TRBV5-1,CASSSSGGNYNEQFF
TRBJ2-7,TRBV10-1,CASSESSIGSYEQYF
TRBJ2-3,TRBV14,CASSRATNTQYF
TRBJ2-7,TRBV20-1,CSARDLRTGAYEQYF
TRBJ2-1,TRBV7-2,CASSLVHGVSNEQFF
TRBJ2-3,TRBV15,CATSLRKGSTDTQYF
TRBJ2-6,TRBV30,CAWAGFSGANVLTF
TRBJ1-4,TRBV12-3/TRBV12-4,CASSLGGSGEKLFF
TRBJ2-3,TRBV20-1,CSASGLAGTNTQYF
TRBJ2-7,TRBV20-1,CSARVQKNYEQYF
TRBJ2-7,TRBV3-1,CASSQGVQGRIPYEQYF
TRBJ2-7,TRBV10-3,CAISESVRITYEQYF
TRBJ1-1,TRBV12-3/TRBV12-4,CASSNPAQLSSKGAEAFF
TRBJ2-1,TRBV20-1,CSASGLAGGNEQFF
TRBJ1-5,TRBV12-3/TRBV12-4,CASSPGTFNQPQHF
TRBJ1-2,TRBV10-3,CAARDRDYGYTF
TRBJ1-5,TRBV28,CASSLSLMGQGILQPQHF
TRBJ2-2,TRBV25-1,CASSATGPGELFF
TRBJ2-1,TRBV12-3/TRBV12-4,CACSGQGTSYNEQFF
TRBJ2-7,TRBV20-1,CSATPRPYEQYF
TRBJ2-2,TRBV7-2,CASGPLAGVSGELFF
TRBJ2-5,TRBV5-1,CASSLATGGQETQYF
TRBJ2-7,TRBV10-3,CAISEGDRAEQYF